These 11 T cell receptor beta chains were sequenced from one sample in a study of blood T cell repertoires in COVID-19. Using immunoSEQ multiplex PCR, the repertoire was profiled, and TCRdb retains in-frame clones only, with some absent. Found here are 150,000 to 200,000 clones, less than 90% of them singletons; the top ten hold around 4%. Sequenced: peripheral blood. The receptors come from a woman aged 65 to 85 with acute or convalescent COVID-19.

This clone was counted a single time. CDR3 nucleotides: TGTGCCAGCAGCATCCACAGGGGTGCGGGAAACACCATATATTTT. Translation gives CASSIHRGAGNTIYF. V usage is TRBV7-9 and J usage is TRBJ1-3, with TRBD1 identical over 7 bases. The germline V gene has CDR1 SEHNR and CDR2 FQNEAQ (reference sequence). This CDR3 region has 15 residues. Unmatched junction bases numbered 8, after V lost 5 bases and J lost 4 bases.

This chain connects TRBV4-2 to TRBJ2-5; D gene uncertain. V was clipped by 0 bases and J by 6 bases, with 14 bases between them. The CDR3 spans 15 residues. CDR1 is LGHNA and CDR2 is YNFKEQ in the germline V gene. The CDR3 sequence: CASSQDQLPPKTQYF. The CDR3, as DNA: TGTGCCAGCAGCCAAGATCAACTGCCCCCCAAGACCCAGTACTTC.

This clone came up a few times. V gene TRBV21-1 combines with J gene TRBJ1-4; no check of the table's D call, TRBD1, against the DNA was made. TRBV21-1 constitutes a pseudogene. The CDR3 contains 15 residues. CDR3 DNA: TGTGCCAGCAGCCGAACAGGGGGGGGTAATGAAAAACTGTTTTTT. Translating gives CASSRTGGGNEKLFF.

The chain has TRBV11-1 and TRBJ2-5, with TRBD2 matching 11 bases. The length of the CDR3 is 15 residues. Per germline, CDR1 SGHAT and CDR2 FQDESV (reference sequence). V dropped 6 bases and J dropped 4; count of bases not matched to a gene: 7. CDR3 DNA sequence: TGTGCCAGCAGGAGCCTAGCGGGAGGCTTAGAGACCCAGTACTTC. Its translation: CASRSLAGGLETQYF. The variable domain in full, with the rest retrieved from reference TRBV11-1 and TRBJ2-5, is EAEVAQSPRYKITEKSQAVAFWCDPISGHATLYWYRQILGQGPELLVQFQDESVVDDSQLPKDRFSAERLKGVDSTLKIQPAELGDSAMYLCASRSLAGGLETQYFGPGTRLLVL.

This clone came up a few times. This sequence joins TRBV5-6 and TRBJ2-3, with 7 bases identical to TRBD1. This CDR3 is built from 15 residues. Looked up from germline, CDR1 is SGHDT and CDR2 is YYEEEE. J was trimmed by 0 bases and V by 2 bases; bases with no gene match: 3. Here the CDR3 DNA reads TGTGCCAGCAGCTTTAGGGGGCCCAGCACAGATACGCAGTATTTT. This sequence encodes CASSFRGPSTDTQYF.

This chain links TRBV6-5 with TRBJ1-1; a possible D gene is TRBD1 (6 bases). V dropped 4 bases and J dropped 5 bases, with 14 bases sitting between them. The CDR3 is made up of 14 amino acids. Per germline, CDR1 MNHEY and CDR2 SVGAGI. CDR3 bases: TGTGCCAGCAGTTTACAGGGAAGTGGGACTGAAGCTTTCTTT. Its translation: CASSLQGSGTEAFF.

The chain joins TRBV11-2 to TRBJ1-5; 8 bases match TRBD1. Germline lookup yields CDR1 SGHAT and CDR2 FQNNGV. CDR3 size: 15 residues. The V segment lost 5 bases and the J segment 4 bases; nucleotides outside the gene matches: 7. The CDR3 nucleotides are TGTGCCAGCAGCGATGGACAGGGAGTTAATCAGCCCCAGCATTTT. This sequence encodes CASSDGQGVNQPQHF.

The V call is TRBV28, the J call TRBJ2-5; TRBD1 aligns across 7 bases. The CDR3 consists of 15 residues. Germline trimming cut 2 bases from V and 5 bases from J; bases unmatched to any gene: 8. CDR1 and CDR2 from the germline V gene are MDHEN and SYDVKM. The CDR3 protein is CASSLLQGIRETQYF. In nucleotides, the CDR3 is TGTGCCAGCAGTTTACTACAGGGGATCCGGGAGACCCAGTACTTC.

This clone was recorded once. The rearrangement uses TRBV30 and TRBJ2-7, with D uncertain. Trimming shortened V by 0 bases and J by 2 bases, and 14 bases separated the two germline ends. The CDR3 covers 15 residues. Germline CDR1 reads GTSNPN; CDR2 reads SVGIG (reference sequence). The CDR3 DNA sequence: TGTGCCTGGAGTGTACTGACAACGTCAGCCTACGAGCAGTACTTC. This encodes CAWSVLTTSAYEQYF.

The chain recombines TRBV5-5 with TRBJ1-3, with TRBD1 matching 9 bases. This CDR3 region has 17 residues. From germline, CDR1 is SGHKS and CDR2 YYEKEE (reference sequence). Trimming at V came to 0 bases and at J to 0 bases, leaving 4 bases not matched to a gene. CDR3 residues: CASSLGQGVSSGNTIYF. The CDR3 coding sequence is TGTGCCAGCAGCTTGGGACAGGGGGTGAGCTCTGGAAACACCATATATTTT.

This clone was seen only once. V usage is TRBV7-9 and J usage is TRBJ2-3; D unclear. V lost 5 bases to trimming and J lost 2 bases, with 14 bases between them. Germline-derived CDR1 and CDR2 are SEHNR and FQNEAQ (reference sequence). The CDR3 has 15 residues. The CDR3 DNA reads as TGTGCCAGCAGCCCAGATCTGCGACTCACAGATACGCAGTATTTT. Its translation: CASSPDLRLTDTQYF.